This TCR beta chain was found in a study of T cells after posttransplantation cyclophosphamide. Overall study findings and caveats: Donor CD8+ memory clones often dominated recipient blood repertoires at later times. TRB overlap between skin or GI tissue T cells and blood was limited.

Germline loops: CDR1 LGHNA, CDR2 YSLEER. V was clipped by 0 bases and J by 9 bases, with 9 bases between them. CDR3 size: 13 residues. The table came from immunoSEQ multiplex PCR; TCRdb's copy has only in-frame clones and leaves some out. The table records some 64,000 clones, 85% to 95% of them present only once. Concerning this clone itself: Antigen: not known.

Material: PBMCs. The TCR was taken from a woman younger than 45 in good health and a related stem cell transplant donor. The rearrangement links TRBV4-3 to TRBJ1-5; no clear D. CDR3 protein: CASSQDLFWPQHF. The DNA for the CDR3 is TGCGCCAGCAGCCAAGATCTTTTTTGGCCCCAGCATTTT.